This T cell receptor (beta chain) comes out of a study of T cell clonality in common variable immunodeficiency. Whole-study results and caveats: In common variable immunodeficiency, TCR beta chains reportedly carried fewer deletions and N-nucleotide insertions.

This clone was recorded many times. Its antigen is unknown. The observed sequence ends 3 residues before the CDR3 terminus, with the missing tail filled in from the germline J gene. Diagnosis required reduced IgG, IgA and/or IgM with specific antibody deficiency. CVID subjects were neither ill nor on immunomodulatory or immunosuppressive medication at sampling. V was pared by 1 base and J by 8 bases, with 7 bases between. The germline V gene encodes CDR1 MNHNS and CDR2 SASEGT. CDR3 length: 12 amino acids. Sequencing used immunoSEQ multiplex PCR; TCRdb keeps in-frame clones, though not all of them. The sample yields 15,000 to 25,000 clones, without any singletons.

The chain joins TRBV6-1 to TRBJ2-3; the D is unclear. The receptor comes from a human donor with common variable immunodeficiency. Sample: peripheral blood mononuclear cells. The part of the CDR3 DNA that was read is TGTGCCAGCAGTGAAGTGGGCTCTACG. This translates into CASSEVGST. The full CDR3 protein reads CASSEVGSTQYF.